This T cell receptor beta chain was sequenced for a study of PD-1 blockade in classical Hodgkin lymphoma. Some clones are missing from TCRdb's copy, which holds only in-frame ones; the method was immunoSEQ multiplex PCR. Of more than 40,000 clones in the sample, roughly three quarters are singletons; the top ten hold 19%. The CDR3 has 15 residues. Germline V gene data show CDR1 as LNHDA and CDR2 as SQIVND (reference sequence). J lost 6 bases, V lost 3 bases, and 5 bases had no gene match. Study findings and constraints: A significant rise in TCR diversity was seen by C4D1 for CD4+ cells but not for CD8+ cells.

Of note for this clone: Antigen unknown.

The time point: cycle 4 day 1 (C4D1), after more than 5 weeks of nivolumab. Brentuximab vedotin exposure varied, and every patient relapsed after autologous stem cell transplantation. The V and J genes are TRBV19 and TRBJ2-1, with 10 bases aligning to TRBD2. This TCR came from a human donor with classical Hodgkin lymphoma. The sample was peripheral blood mononuclear cells (PBMCs), taken before the fourth cycle of nivolumab. The CDR3 nucleotides are TGTGCCAGTAGTATCTTTCGACTAGCGGGCAATGAGCAGTTCTTC. This encodes CASSIFRLAGNEQFF.